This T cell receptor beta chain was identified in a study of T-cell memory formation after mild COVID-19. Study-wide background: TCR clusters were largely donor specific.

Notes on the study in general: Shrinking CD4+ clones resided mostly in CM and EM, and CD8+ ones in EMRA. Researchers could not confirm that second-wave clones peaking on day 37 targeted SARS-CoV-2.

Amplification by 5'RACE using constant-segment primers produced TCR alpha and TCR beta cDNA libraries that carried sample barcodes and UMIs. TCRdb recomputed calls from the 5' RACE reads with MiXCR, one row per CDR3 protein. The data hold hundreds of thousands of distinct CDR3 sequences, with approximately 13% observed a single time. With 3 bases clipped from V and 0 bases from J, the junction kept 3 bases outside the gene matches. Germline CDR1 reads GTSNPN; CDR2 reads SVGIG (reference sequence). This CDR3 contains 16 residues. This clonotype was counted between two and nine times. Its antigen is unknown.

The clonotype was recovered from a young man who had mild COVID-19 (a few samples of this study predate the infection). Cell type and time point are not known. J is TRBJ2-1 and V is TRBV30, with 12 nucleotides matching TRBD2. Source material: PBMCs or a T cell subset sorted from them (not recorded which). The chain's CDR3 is CAWRTSGGFSYNEQFF. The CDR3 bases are TGTGCCTGGAGGACTAGCGGGGGCTTCTCCTACAATGAGCAGTTCTTC.